This TCR beta chain derives from a study of blood T cells in healthy people across ages. The second PCR ran roughly 6 to 12 cycles with a sample-barcoded 5' primer and J-beta primers. Every sample gave at least 2.5 million paired-end reads containing CDR3. MiXCR, applied by TCRdb to the 5' RACE reads, yields one record per CDR3 protein. Among some 900,000 distinct CDR3 sequences listed, 45% to 50% were seen once. With V trimmed by 3 bases and J by 0 bases, 5 bases remained unmatched. CDR1 is DFQATT, CDR2 SNEGSKA, per germline (reference sequence). The CDR3 is made up of 15 amino acids. This rearrangement joins TRBV20-1 to TRBJ1-5; 7 positions match TRBD1. The TCR sequence derives from a man aged 25 to 45 in good health. The sample consisted of blood. The CDR3 loop reads CSARVGTASNQPQHF. The CDR3, as DNA: TGCAGTGCTAGGGTAGGGACAGCTAGCAATCAGCCCCAGCATTTT.